Following are 18 T cell receptor beta chains from one sample sequenced in a study of memory CD8 T cells in hepatitis C reinfection. Time point in this sample: peak reinfection, 3 to 8 weeks after reinfection detection. Sorted cells were sequenced directly ex vivo without any in vitro expansion. The method was immunoSEQ multiplex PCR; TCRdb's version includes in-frame clones alone and lacks a portion of them. The table has 400 to 450 clones, around 68% seen once. The sequenced sample was HCV tetramer-positive CD8+ T cells sorted from blood. Receptors were obtained from a young man with hepatitis C virus infection.

Points on this clone: Other DNA sequences within the sample encode an identical CDR3. The V and J genes are TRBV11-2 and TRBJ2-2; possibly TRBD2 for D (5 bases). This CDR3 region has 12 residues. The ends were cut back, 7 bases at V and 7 bases at J, with 10 bases in the middle. Germline V gene data show CDR1 as SGHAT and CDR2 as FQNNGV. CDR3 in amino acids: CASTLEVGELFF. CDR3 sequence (DNA): TGTGCCAGCACACTAGAGGTCGGGGAGCTGTTTTTT.

The CDR3 coding sequence is TGTGCCAGCAGCCAAGAGTCAGGCCCCCTCGGGCAGTTCTTC. Amino acids: CASSQESGPLGQFF. This sequence joins TRBV4-2 and TRBJ2-1, with unresolved D. Germline V gene lookup returns CDR1 LGHNA and CDR2 YNFKEQ. Trimming took off 0 bases at V and 12 bases at J, with 15 bases between the two ends. The CDR3 loop spans 14 amino acids.

There are a few counts of this clone. V gene TRBV6-1 combines with J gene TRBJ1-4, with no clear D. The V gene's germline CDR1 is MNHNS and CDR2 SASEGT. V was trimmed by 7 bases and J by 12 bases, leaving 12 bases between them. The CDR3 extends over 11 amino acids. Here the CDR3 reads CASTSQSELFF. In DNA form, the CDR3 reads TGTGCCAGCACCTCCCAATCGGAACTGTTTTTT.

This clone came up once. The chain carries TRBV4-2 and TRBJ2-3, with 9 bases identical to TRBD2. CDR3 length: 17 residues. The germline gives CDR1 LGHNA, CDR2 YNFKEQ. V dropped 0 bases and J dropped 5; count of bases not matched to a gene: 9. CDR3 loop: CASSQEMAAGGGDTQYF. CDR3 nucleotide sequence: TGTGCCAGCAGCCAAGAGATGGCAGCGGGAGGTGGAGATACGCAGTATTTT.

The rearrangement uses TRBV6-5 and TRBJ2-1, with 10 bases that match TRBD1. CDR3 length: 15 amino acids. Trimming cost V 6 bases and J 7 bases; bases outside gene matches: 9. In germline, CDR1 is MNHEY, CDR2 SVGAGI. DNA for the CDR3: TGTGCCAGCAGCTCCGACAGGGGGCTTGTTAATGAGCAGTTCTTC. It yields the protein CASSSDRGLVNEQFF.

Notes on this clone: Being one base from a much bigger clone, this may be a read error. CDR3 coding DNA: TGTGCCAGCATCCAACTAGCGGGGGAACACAATGAGCAGTTCTTC. Its translation: CASIQLAGEHNEQFF. This sequence joins TRBV6-5 and TRBJ2-1, with 11 bases lining up with TRBD2. The CDR3 is made up of 15 amino acids. Per germline, CDR1 MNHEY and CDR2 SVGAGI. V dropped 7 bases and J dropped 5; count of bases not matched to a gene: 7.

In regard to this clone: Because it lacks the conserved phenylalanine or tryptophan at the end, this CDR3 is likely a read error. V gene TRBV15 combines with J gene TRBJ2-6; D gene uncertain. Germline lookup yields CDR1 LNHNV and CDR2 YYDKDF (reference sequence). V was clipped by 3 bases and J by 0 bases, with 9 bases between them. This CDR3 spans 16 amino acids. The CDR3, as DNA: TGTGCCACCAGCAGCCCAGGTGTCTCTGGGGCCAACGTCCTGACTCTC. Translated: CATSSPGVSGANVLTL.

This clone was seen just once. This chain uses TRBV27 with TRBJ2-1; 9 bases are a match to TRBD1. J lost 5 bases, V lost 3 bases, and 5 bases had no gene match. The CDR3 runs to 15 residues. CDR1 and CDR2 (germline): MNHEY, SMNVEV (reference sequence). The CDR3 loop is CASSFGTGYNNEQFF. The CDR3 DNA reads TGTGCCAGCAGTTTTGGGACAGGGTATAACAATGAGCAGTTCTTC.

This clone appeared a single time. One junction end does not reproduce the germline sequence, and a read error may be involved. The chain carries TRBV30 and TRBJ1-1; D is unresolved. CDR3 length equals 17 residues. Germline lookup yields CDR1 GTSNPN and CDR2 SVGIG (reference sequence). DNA of the CDR3: TGTGCCTGGAGCTCGTTGAGACAACCGTTCATGAACACTGAAGTTTTCTTT. Translated, it gives CAWSSLRQPFMNTEVFF.

The chain links TRBV21-1 to TRBJ1-1; TRBD1 is the table's D call and was not checked against the DNA. TRBV21-1 has pseudogene status. The CDR3 length is 14 residues. The CDR3 nucleotides are TGTGCCAGCAGCCCCGACAGGGTGGGCACTGAAGCTTTCTTT. As protein: CASSPDRVGTEAFF.

The genes are TRBV13 and TRBJ2-7; TRBD2 matches at 10 bases. The CDR3 spans 17 residues. Germline trimming cut 2 bases from V and 0 bases from J; bases unmatched to any gene: 7. Germline values: CDR1 PRHDT, CDR2 FYEKMQ (reference sequence). The CDR3 protein is CASSLSPGLASSYEQYV. The DNA for the CDR3 is TGTGCCAGCAGCTTATCACCGGGACTAGCGTCCTCCTACGAGCAGTACGTC.

The V and J genes are TRBV27 and TRBJ2-7, with TRBD2 as a possible D gene (5 bases). Germline lookup yields CDR1 MNHEY and CDR2 SMNVEV (reference sequence). There are 14 residues in the CDR3. Trimming stripped 6 bases from V and 6 bases from J, with 18 bases between. This chain's CDR3 is CASSRNPWELEQYF. CDR3 DNA: TGTGCCAGCAGCCGGAACCCCTGGGAGCTCGAGCAGTACTTC.

The chain employs TRBV6-5 and TRBJ1-4; D not certain. Per germline, CDR1 MNHEY and CDR2 SVGAGI. The CDR3 contains 11 residues. Trimming left V 7 bases short and J 12 bases short, with 12 bases between. The CDR3 coding sequence is TGTGCCAGCACCTCCCAATCGGAACTGTTTTTT. Translated, it gives CASTSQSELFF.

The chain couples TRBV19 to TRBJ2-7, with a weak D call TRBD2 (5 bases). The germline gives CDR1 LNHDA, CDR2 SQIVND (reference sequence). Trimming removed 3 bases at V and 0 bases at J, with 9 bases between. CDR3 length: 14 residues. The CDR3 DNA follows: TGTGCCAGTAGTATCGGGGATTACTCCTACGAGCAGTACTTC. Amino acid sequence: CASSIGDYSYEQYF.

The chain carries TRBV4-2 and TRBJ2-2; weak D call: TRBD2 (7 bases). Trimming cost V 0 bases and J 7 bases, with 18 bases left between them. The germline CDR1 and CDR2 sequences are LGHNA and YNFKEQ. The CDR3 spans 17 residues. The CDR3 spells CASSQEPQGGAYGELFF. The DNA for the CDR3 is TGTGCCAGCAGCCAAGAGCCCCAAGGGGGGGCCTACGGGGAGCTGTTTTTT.

DNA for the CDR3: TGTGCCAGCAGCTCCCAGACAGAGGAAGAGACCCAGTACTTC. Amino acid sequence: CASSSQTEEETQYF. The chain is built from TRBV11-2 and TRBJ2-5; the D gene is possibly TRBD1 (5 bases). This CDR3 is 14 amino acids long. Per germline, CDR1 SGHAT and CDR2 FQNNGV. With 4 bases removed from V and 3 bases from J, the gap between germline ends came to 12 bases.

The chain carries TRBV7-9 and TRBJ2-2; TRBD2 matches 13 bases. Germline V CDR1 and CDR2: SEHNR, FQNEAQ (reference sequence). CDR3 length equals 16 residues. Unmatched junction bases numbered 5, after V lost 4 bases and J lost 6 bases. CDR3 nucleotide sequence: TGTGCCAGCAGCTCCGGACTAGCGGGAGATCCCGGGGAGCTGTTTTTT. It yields the protein CASSSGLAGDPGELFF.

The V and J genes are TRBV30 and TRBJ2-2, with D maybe TRBD1 (5 bases). V lost 1 base, J lost 2 bases, and 11 bases lay in between. Germline CDR1 GTSNPN, CDR2 SVGIG (reference sequence). The CDR3 has 15 residues. The CDR3 loop is CAWSDPTDNTGELFF. The CDR3, as DNA: TGTGCCTGGAGTGACCCGACAGACAACACCGGGGAGCTGTTTTTT.